Each of the 7 T cell receptor beta chains below was sequenced from the same sample in a study of CD8 T cells in Susac syndrome. A quantity of about 0.5 to 1 ug RNA underwent reverse transcription using random hexamers. A single record per CDR3 protein comes from TCRdb applying MiXCR to the immunoSEQ multiplex PCR reads. The table records around 230,000 distinct CDR3 sequences, about 96% of them present only once. The sample comprised CD4+ T cells from PBMCs. The receptors derive from a human donor with Susac syndrome.

The chain recombines TRBV7-3 with TRBJ2-7, with TRBD2 matching 10 bases. The V gene end was trimmed by 5 bases and the J gene end by 6 bases; junction bases not matched to a gene: 4. Germline V gives CDR1 SGHTA, CDR2 FQGTGA. This CDR3 is built from 13 residues. CDR3: CASSNIAGGEQYF. The DNA of the CDR3 is TGTGCCAGCAGCAACATAGCGGGAGGCGAGCAGTACTTC.

The gene calls are TRBV25-1 and TRBJ1-4; D unclear. In germline, CDR1 is MGHDK, CDR2 SYGVNS. V was pared by 3 bases and J by 11 bases, with 16 bases between. CDR3 length equals 14 residues. For the CDR3, the DNA is TGTGCCAGCAGTGAGTCAGGCATCCCGAGGAAACTGTTTTTT. Translating it yields CASSESGIPRKLFF.

This clonotype was picked up one time. The V and J genes are TRBV7-9 and TRBJ2-7, with D tentatively TRBD1 or TRBD2 (6 bases each). The CDR3 spans 15 residues. V lost 1 base and J 5 bases, leaving 15 bases between the germline ends. Germline V lookup: CDR1 SEHNR, CDR2 FQNEAQ (reference sequence). In nucleotides, the CDR3 is TGTGCCAGCAGCTTAGAACGGGGGCCCGTGAACGAGCAGTACTTC. Amino acid sequence: CASSLERGPVNEQYF.

This clonotype occurred once. The rearrangement joins TRBV3-1 to TRBJ2-7; D is possibly TRBD2 (5 bases). V lost 6 bases and J 0 bases, leaving 9 bases between the germline ends. The CDR3 has 13 amino acids. Germline assignment: CDR1 LGHDT and CDR2 YNNKEL (reference sequence). The CDR3 nucleotides are TGTGCCAGCAGTACGACTAACTCCTACGAGCAGTACTTC. This encodes CASSTTNSYEQYF.

The genes are TRBV3-1 and TRBJ1-5, with a possible D match to TRBD1 (5 bases). Deletions cut 3 bases from V and 3 bases from J, with 12 bases between. Looked up from germline, CDR1 is LGHDT and CDR2 is YNNKEL (reference sequence). The CDR3 length is 15 residues. DNA for the CDR3: TGTGCCAGCAGCCAGACGGCAGGGAACAATCAGCCCCAGCATTTT. Translation: CASSQTAGNNQPQHF.

The chain links TRBV20-1 to TRBJ1-2, with 7 bases lining up with TRBD1. The CDR3 runs to 13 residues. Germline values: CDR1 DFQATT, CDR2 SNEGSKA (reference sequence). J lost 12 bases, V lost 2 bases, and 12 bases had no gene match. CDR3 bases: TGCAGTGCTAGAACGCAGGGACAGTTTGGGAACACCTTC. Protein sequence: CSARTQGQFGNTF.

V is TRBV19 and J is TRBJ2-6; TRBD1 matches 7 bases. Germline CDR1 and CDR2: LNHDA and SQIVND (reference sequence). With V trimmed by 7 bases and J by 1 base, 4 bases remained unmatched. The CDR3 runs to 15 residues. The CDR3 is CASTPGQSGANVLTF. The CDR3 nucleotides read TGTGCCAGTACCCCGGGACAGTCTGGGGCCAACGTCCTGACTTTC.